This T cell receptor (beta chain) was identified in a study of response to subunit inactivated influenza vaccine listed by TCRdb under 2018. In the study overall: Deep quantitative profiling of the T cell receptor repertoire was used in the study to follow responses to a trivalent subunit inactivated influenza vaccine.

This clonotype has only a few counts. It has no known antigen specificity. No qualities accompany the bases; no much larger clone lies one base away. The CDR3 holds 13 amino acids from the cysteine to the phenylalanine. Of the read, only the CDR3 DNA is kept; its 39 bases are in frame from base 1. Deletion took 5 bases off V and 7 bases off J, with a span of 12 bases between the germline ends. The research as a whole found: The authors proposed that each seasonal influenza vaccination may bring in only a limited number of new T cells.

Libraries were made using RT-PCR. These reads were obtained on an Illumina HiSeq 2500. TCRdb passed the public sequencing reads through fastp at Q25 and MiXCR, retaining productive beta sequences. Rows with one shared CDR3 protein collapse into an entry with the most common genes and DNA. This sample lists around 470,000 distinct CDR3 sequences; approximately 7.2% were detected once. About an eighth of the sample comes from the top ten. This receptor was identified in a man between 50 and 69 years old who received an inactivated influenza vaccine. Donor details come from another sample of the same person, matched by shared clones. The sequences come from PBMCs from blood, collected approximately 25 months after vaccination. The sequence joins TRBV12-3 or TRBV12-4 to TRBJ2-1, and perhaps TRBD2 as D gene, on 6 matching bases. The base sequence is TGTGCCAGCAGTCCCGAGCGGGTTAATGAGCAGTTCTTC. Its amino acids are CASSPERVNEQFF.